The 16 T cell receptor beta chains below all came from one sample that was sequenced in a study of blood T cell repertoires in COVID-19. TCRdb keeps only in-frame clones here, not all; method: immunoSEQ multiplex PCR. Seen here are some 270,000 clones, roughly 85% observed once, and the top ten hold approximately 8.6%. The material sequenced was PBMCs or T cells enriched from blood (not recorded which). These receptors all stem from a woman in her 50s with acute COVID-19.

The rearrangement links TRBV7-2 to TRBJ2-3, with 8 bases matching TRBD2. In germline, CDR1 is SGHTA, CDR2 FQGNSA. V was pared by 4 bases and J by 3 bases, with 3 bases of the junction left unmatched. This CDR3 contains 14 residues. CDR3 protein: CASSSGTRTDTQYF. The CDR3, as DNA: TGTGCCAGCAGCTCCGGGACTAGAACAGATACGCAGTATTTT.

This chain uses TRBV19 with TRBJ1-1; TRBD1 is a possible D gene (6 bases). Germline V gives CDR1 LNHDA, CDR2 SQIVND (reference sequence). This CDR3 contains 17 residues. Trimming removed 3 bases from V and 1 base from J, with 18 bases in between. CDR3 nucleotides: TGTGCCAGTAGTATGTGGACAGAGGTTAAGGAGAACACTGAAGCTTTCTTT. Its translation: CASSMWTEVKENTEAFF.

The gene calls are TRBV5-1 and TRBJ2-1; the match to TRBD2 covers 9 bases. Germline CDR1 reads SGHRS; CDR2 reads YFSETQ. Unmatched junction bases numbered 4, after V lost 3 bases and J lost 3 bases. This CDR3 is 15 amino acids long. The CDR3 DNA sequence: TGCGCCAGCAGCTCCGGGACTAGCAACTACAATGAGCAGTTCTTC. As protein: CASSSGTSNYNEQFF.

V is TRBV3-1 (or the pseudogene TRBV3-2) and J is TRBJ2-5; 11 bases fit TRBD2. Germline V gives CDR1 LGHDT, CDR2 YNNKEL (reference sequence). There are 14 residues in the CDR3. V shed 4 bases and J 6 bases; nucleotides not matched to a gene: 4. The CDR3 DNA reads as TGTGCCAGCAGCCTTAGCGGGGGGGCCAAGACCCAGTACTTC. Protein sequence: CASSLSGGAKTQYF.

The CDR3 DNA is TGTGCCAGCAGCCTCCAGACAGGGCCAGGGGAGACCCAGTACTTC. This translates into CASSLQTGPGETQYF. The chain links TRBV7-2 to TRBJ2-5; 7 nucleotides match TRBD1. The CDR3 loop spans 15 amino acids. Trimming removed 5 bases from V and 5 bases from J; junction bases left unmatched: 11. CDR1 SGHTA and CDR2 FQGNSA come from the germline V gene. Looking up the rest from reference TRBV7-2 and TRBJ2-5 gives the full variable domain: GAGVSQSPSNKVTEKGKDVELRCDPISGHTALYWYRQSLGQGLEFLIYFQGNSAPDKSGLPSDRFSAERTGGSVSTLTIQRTQQEDSAVYLCASSLQTGPGETQYFGPGTRLLVL.

V and J are TRBV7-2 and TRBJ1-2; D ambiguous. Trimming took off 8 bases at V and 4 bases at J, with 11 bases between the two ends. CDR3 length: 12 residues. Looked up from germline, CDR1 is SGHTA and CDR2 is FQGNSA. CDR3 amino acids: CASEGLGYGYTF. In DNA form, the CDR3 reads TGTGCCAGCGAGGGTTTGGGCTATGGCTACACCTTC.

The J gene is TRBJ1-2, the V gene TRBV7-9; D might be TRBD1 (6 bases). The CDR3 covers 13 residues. V dropped 5 bases and J dropped 9 bases, with 16 bases sitting between them. Per the germline V gene, CDR1 is SEHNR and CDR2 is FQNEAQ (reference sequence). This CDR3 is CASSPRTALSYTF. The CDR3, as DNA: TGTGCCAGCAGCCCCCGGACAGCTCTGAGCTACACCTTC.

The V call is TRBV7-2, the J call TRBJ2-1, with D possibly being TRBD1 (5 bases). CDR3 length: 13 residues. V lost 3 bases to trimming and J lost 6 bases, with 9 bases between them. Germline V CDR1 and CDR2: SGHTA, FQGNSA. The CDR3 spells CASSFQGINEQFF. The CDR3 nucleotides read TGTGCCAGCAGCTTCCAGGGTATCAATGAGCAGTTCTTC.

The chain links TRBV5-1 to TRBJ2-2, with D perhaps TRBD2 (5 bases). The CDR3 is 16 amino acids. CDR1 and CDR2 (germline): SGHRS, YFSETQ. V gave up 4 bases and J gave up 0 bases, with 13 bases separating them. CDR3 amino acids: CASSPGLFANTGELFF. CDR3 nucleotide sequence: TGCGCCAGCAGCCCCGGACTCTTCGCGAACACCGGGGAGCTGTTTTTT.

Written as DNA, the CDR3 is TGTGCCAGCAGGGCCCAACAGACCCTCTCCTACGAGCAGTACTTC. Its translation is CASRAQQTLSYEQYF. This rearrangement joins TRBV6-5 to TRBJ2-7; D remains ambiguous. CDR1 MNHEY and CDR2 SVGAGI come from the germline V gene. With 6 bases removed from V and 0 bases from J, the gap between germline ends came to 15 bases. The CDR3 has 15 amino acids.

The V gene is TRBV18, the J gene TRBJ1-1, with a tentative D call TRBD1 (5 bases). CDR3 length: 13 residues. With 6 bases removed from V and 1 base from J, the gap between germline ends came to 9 bases. Germline CDR1 KGHSH, CDR2 LQKENI. CDR3 region: CASSQDRNTEAFF. For the CDR3, the DNA is TGTGCCAGCTCCCAAGACAGGAACACTGAAGCTTTCTTT.

This sequence joins TRBV7-9 and TRBJ1-1; 8 bases align to TRBD1. Losses at the gene ends were 0 bases for V and 7 bases for J; bases not matched to a gene: 7. CDR1 is SEHNR, CDR2 FQNEAQ, per germline (reference sequence). This CDR3 spans 15 amino acids. The CDR3 spells CASSLAGQAKDEAFF. CDR3 nucleotides: TGTGCCAGCAGCTTAGCGGGACAGGCCAAAGATGAAGCTTTCTTT.

The rearrangement uses TRBV6-5 and TRBJ1-2; 10 bases fit TRBD1. Germline CDR1 is MNHEY and CDR2 is SVGAGI. The CDR3 has 13 residues. Trimming at V came to 6 bases and at J to 6 bases, leaving 4 bases not matched to a gene. The CDR3 protein is CASRRGQGNGYTF. The CDR3 DNA reads as TGTGCCAGCAGGAGGGGACAGGGGAATGGCTACACCTTC.

The chain has TRBV27 and TRBJ2-5; 8 nucleotides match TRBD1. The CDR3 loop spans 14 amino acids. CDR1 is MNHEY and CDR2 is SMNVEV in the germline V gene (reference sequence). J gave up 2 bases and V 5 bases, and 4 bases lay outside the gene matches. CDR3 in DNA: TGTGCCAGCAGTCCGCGACAGGGGCAAGAGACCCAGTACTTC. Protein sequence: CASSPRQGQETQYF.

V and J are TRBV2 and TRBJ1-2; tentatively, D is TRBD1 (6 bases). The CDR3 extends over 14 amino acids. From germline, CDR1 is SNHLY and CDR2 FYNNEI. V dropped 7 bases and J dropped 6 bases, with 18 bases sitting between them. The CDR3 spells CASIEPGHLNGYTF. The CDR3 DNA reads TGTGCCAGCATAGAGCCGGGACATCTGAATGGCTACACCTTC.

V and J are TRBV11-3 and TRBJ2-1, with TRBD1 matching over 11 bases. Germline V lookup: CDR1 SGHNT, CDR2 YENEEA. The CDR3 is 15 amino acids. After removal of 5 bases from V and 5 bases from J, the junction contained 5 bases not matched to a gene. CDR3 coding DNA: TGTGCCAGCAGCGCAGGGACAGGGGGGGACAATGAGCAGTTCTTC. It codes for CASSAGTGGDNEQFF.